What follows is one TCR beta chain and its context. The time point here: after neoadjuvant nivolumab, at surgical resection. Patients had newly diagnosed, untreated stage II-IVA oral cavity squamous cell carcinoma. Produced via immunoSEQ multiplex PCR; TCRdb's table is partial and in-frame only. Of 15,000 or so clones detected, roughly three quarters appear once; the ten largest clones hold about 2.4%. The record originates from a study of neoadjuvant anti-PD-1 for oral cavity cancer. V lost 0 bases to trimming and J lost 1 base; unmatched junction nucleotides: 19. This CDR3 has 21 residues. Germline-derived CDR1 and CDR2 are SGHRS and YFSETQ.

The sequenced sample was PBMCs, obtained after nivolumab (anti-PD-1) treatment. The chain is built from TRBV5-1 and TRBJ2-3; 8 bases are a match to TRBD2. This clonotype was obtained from a person aged 35-79 years with oral cavity squamous cell carcinoma. The CDR3: CASSLGVASGRRVERTDTQYF. CDR3 in DNA: TGCGCCAGCAGCTTGGGGGTGGCTAGCGGGCGAAGAGTGGAGCGCACAGATACGCAGTATTTT.